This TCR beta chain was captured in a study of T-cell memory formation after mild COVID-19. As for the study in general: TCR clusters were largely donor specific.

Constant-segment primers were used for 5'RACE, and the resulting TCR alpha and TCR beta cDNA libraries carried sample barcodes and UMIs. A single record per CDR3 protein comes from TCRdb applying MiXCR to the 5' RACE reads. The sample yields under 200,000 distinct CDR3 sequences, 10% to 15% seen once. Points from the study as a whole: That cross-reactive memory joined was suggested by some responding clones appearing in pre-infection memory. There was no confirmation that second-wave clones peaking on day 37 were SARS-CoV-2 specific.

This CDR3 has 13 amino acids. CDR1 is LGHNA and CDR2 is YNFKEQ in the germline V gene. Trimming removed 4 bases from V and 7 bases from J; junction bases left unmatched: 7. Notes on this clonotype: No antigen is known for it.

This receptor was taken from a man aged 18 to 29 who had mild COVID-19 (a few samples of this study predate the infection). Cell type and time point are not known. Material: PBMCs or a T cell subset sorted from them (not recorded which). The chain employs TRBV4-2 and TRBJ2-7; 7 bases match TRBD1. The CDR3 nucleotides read TGTGCCAGCAGCCGACAGGGACGAGGGGAGCAGTACGTC. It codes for CASSRQGRGEQYV.